A selection of T cell receptor beta chains follows, all from one sample in a study of graft-versus-host responses after intestinal transplantation. Their antigens are not known. Sequencing used immunoSEQ multiplex PCR; TCRdb keeps in-frame clones, though not all of them. This sample carries about 78,000 clones, roughly 84% of them seen once, and the ten largest clones take about 8%. The sample here was unstimulated CD8+ T cells sorted from spleen or lymph node cells, taken before transplant. The origin of the receptors is a human donor who was the organ donor for an intestinal transplant. CDR3s include the opening cysteine and the closing phenylalanine or tryptophan. The order of the fields is CDR3 length, clone size, V gene, J gene, D gene, CDR3 protein, CDR3 DNA. A D gene is named only where the DNA matches it firmly. The size field is filled for only some rows; it gives once, few, many or a size class.

CDR3 length: 13; clone size: .; V gene: TRBV5-5; J gene: TRBJ1-1; D gene: .; CDR3 protein: CASSPAGNTEAFF; CDR3 DNA: TGTGCCAGCAGCCCCGCTGGGAACACTGAAGCTTTCTTT
CDR3 length: 15; clone size: once; V gene: TRBV19; J gene: TRBJ2-3; D gene: TRBD1; CDR3 protein: CASSIYDRGTDTQYF; CDR3 DNA: TGTGCCAGTAGTATATACGACAGGGGAACAGATACGCAGTATTTT
CDR3 length: 15; clone size: .; V gene: TRBV30; J gene: TRBJ1-6; D gene: TRBD1; CDR3 protein: CAWSLLQGGNSPLHF; CDR3 DNA: TGTGCCTGGAGTTTATTACAGGGGGGGAATTCACCCCTCCACTTT
CDR3 length: 11; clone size: .; V gene: TRBV2; J gene: TRBJ1-1; D gene: .; CDR3 protein: CASSEHPLAHF; CDR3 DNA: TGTGCCAGCAGTGAACATCCGCTTGCACACTTT
CDR3 length: 16; clone size: .; V gene: TRBV5-1; J gene: TRBJ1-1; D gene: TRBD1; CDR3 protein: CASRTGQGRLNTEAFF; CDR3 DNA: TGCGCCAGCAGGACCGGACAGGGGCGTCTGAACACTGAAGCTTTCTTT
CDR3 length: 18; clone size: few; V gene: TRBV6-4; J gene: TRBJ1-6; D gene: TRBD1; CDR3 protein: CASPKGGTARPYNSPLHF; CDR3 DNA: TGTGCCAGCCCAAAAGGGGGGACAGCCAGGCCCTATAATTCACCCCTCCACTTT
CDR3 length: 15; clone size: .; V gene: TRBV4-2; J gene: TRBJ2-7; D gene: TRBD1; CDR3 protein: CASSQEGQGFYEQYF; CDR3 DNA: TGTGCCAGCAGCCAAGAGGGACAGGGGTTTTACGAGCAGTACTTC
CDR3 length: 16; clone size: .; V gene: TRBV27; J gene: TRBJ2-1; D gene: TRBD2; CDR3 protein: CASSLSAGGPRNEQFF; CDR3 DNA: TGTGCCAGCAGTTTATCGGCGGGGGGGCCTCGTAATGAGCAGTTCTTC
CDR3 length: 12; clone size: .; V gene: TRBV27; J gene: TRBJ2-7; D gene: .; CDR3 protein: CAVKGGAYEQYF; CDR3 DNA: TGTGCCGTTAAGGGGGGGGCCTACGAGCAGTACTTC
CDR3 length: 13; clone size: .; V gene: TRBV4-2; J gene: TRBJ1-1; D gene: .; CDR3 protein: CASRLSVNTEAFF; CDR3 DNA: TGTGCCAGCAGATTATCGGTGAACACTGAAGCTTTCTTT
CDR3 length: 14; clone size: .; V gene: TRBV15; J gene: TRBJ2-2; D gene: TRBD1; CDR3 protein: CATSALGGPGELFF; CDR3 DNA: TGTGCCACCAGCGCCCTAGGGGGCCCCGGGGAGCTGTTTTTT
CDR3 length: 15; clone size: .; V gene: TRBV5-1; J gene: TRBJ2-7; D gene: TRBD2; CDR3 protein: CASSRGLAGHYEQYF; CDR3 DNA: TGCGCCAGCAGCAGGGGACTAGCGGGACATTACGAGCAGTACTTC
CDR3 length: 15; clone size: .; V gene: TRBV28; J gene: TRBJ2-7; D gene: .; CDR3 protein: CASSPSRTEPYEQYF; CDR3 DNA: TGTGCCAGCAGTCCTTCCCGGACAGAGCCCTACGAGCAGTACTTC
CDR3 length: 14; clone size: .; V gene: TRBV19; J gene: TRBJ2-7; D gene: TRBD2; CDR3 protein: CASSIGEGPYEQYF; CDR3 DNA: TGTGCCAGTAGTATAGGGGAGGGTCCCTACGAGCAGTACTTC
CDR3 length: 18; clone size: once; V gene: TRBV7-8; J gene: TRBJ2-7; D gene: TRBD2; CDR3 protein: CASSDPYGFGGKSYEQYF; CDR3 DNA: TGTGCCAGCAGCGACCCCTATGGATTCGGGGGGAAGTCCTACGAGCAGTACTTC
CDR3 length: 19; clone size: .; V gene: TRBV2; J gene: TRBJ1-5; D gene: TRBD1; CDR3 protein: CASSDGGRGGTGYNQPQHF; CDR3 DNA: TGTGCCAGCAGTGATGGGGGCCGTGGGGGGACAGGCTACAATCAGCCCCAGCATTTT
CDR3 length: 18; clone size: .; V gene: TRBV28; J gene: TRBJ1-5; D gene: TRBD1; CDR3 protein: CASSLFPQGGYSNQPQHF; CDR3 DNA: TGTGCCAGCAGTTTGTTTCCGCAGGGGGGGTATAGCAATCAGCCCCAGCATTTT
CDR3 length: 15; clone size: few; V gene: TRBV28; J gene: TRBJ1-2; D gene: TRBD1; CDR3 protein: CASSLGQNPYYGYTF; CDR3 DNA: TGTGCCAGCAGTTTGGGACAGAACCCCTACTATGGCTACACCTTC
CDR3 length: 13; clone size: .; V gene: TRBV10-3; J gene: TRBJ2-1; D gene: .; CDR3 protein: CAISEQGSNEQFF; CDR3 DNA: TGTGCCATCAGTGAACAGGGATCGAATGAGCAGTTCTTC
CDR3 length: 16; clone size: .; V gene: TRBV5-1; J gene: TRBJ2-7; D gene: TRBD2; CDR3 protein: CASSLDRRGISYEQYF; CDR3 DNA: TGCGCCAGCAGCTTGGATAGGCGGGGGATCTCCTACGAGCAGTACTTC
CDR3 length: 16; clone size: .; V gene: TRBV28; J gene: TRBJ2-7; D gene: TRBD1; CDR3 protein: CASKHPGTGDSHEQYF; CDR3 DNA: TGTGCCAGCAAACACCCCGGGACAGGGGATTCCCACGAGCAGTACTTC
CDR3 length: 15; clone size: .; V gene: TRBV5-1; J gene: TRBJ1-2; D gene: .; CDR3 protein: CASSLGHGLIYGYTF; CDR3 DNA: TGCGCCAGCAGCTTGGGCCACGGGCTCATCTATGGCTACACCTTC
CDR3 length: 13; clone size: .; V gene: TRBV10-3; J gene: TRBJ2-2; D gene: .; CDR3 protein: CATRTEDTGELFF; CDR3 DNA: TGTGCCACCCGGACAGAGGACACCGGGGAGCTGTTTTTT
CDR3 length: 13; clone size: .; V gene: TRBV5-1; J gene: TRBJ1-5; D gene: TRBD1; CDR3 protein: CASSLGTAQPQHF; CDR3 DNA: TGCGCCAGCAGCCTGGGGACAGCTCAGCCCCAGCATTTT
CDR3 length: 15; clone size: .; V gene: TRBV9; J gene: TRBJ2-5; D gene: .; CDR3 protein: CASSVGAQYQETQYF; CDR3 DNA: TGTGCCAGCAGCGTAGGGGCACAGTACCAAGAGACCCAGTACTTC
CDR3 length: 15; clone size: .; V gene: TRBV9; J gene: TRBJ2-1; D gene: .; CDR3 protein: CASSADRTLRNEQFF; CDR3 DNA: TGTGCCAGCAGCGCAGACAGGACCCTACGCAATGAGCAGTTCTTC
CDR3 length: 18; clone size: .; V gene: TRBV5-5; J gene: TRBJ2-1; D gene: TRBD2; CDR3 protein: CASSMLGLAALSYNEQFF; CDR3 DNA: TGTGCCAGCAGCATGCTTGGGCTAGCGGCACTTTCCTACAATGAGCAGTTCTTC
CDR3 length: 14; clone size: .; V gene: TRBV4-1; J gene: TRBJ1-1; D gene: .; CDR3 protein: CASSPTRGNTEAFF; CDR3 DNA: TGCGCCAGCAGCCCTACCCGCGGGAACACTGAAGCTTTCTTT
CDR3 length: 11; clone size: .; V gene: TRBV5-1; J gene: TRBJ1-2; D gene: .; CDR3 protein: CASSQNYGYTF; CDR3 DNA: TGCGCCAGCAGCCAAAACTATGGCTACACCTTC
CDR3 length: 15; clone size: .; V gene: TRBV19; J gene: TRBJ2-7; D gene: .; CDR3 protein: CASSMSWGASYEQYF; CDR3 DNA: TGTGCCAGTAGCATGAGTTGGGGGGCCAGTTACGAGCAGTACTTC
CDR3 length: 15; clone size: .; V gene: TRBV11-3; J gene: TRBJ1-2; D gene: .; CDR3 protein: CASSLRGGPNYGYTF; CDR3 DNA: TGTGCCAGCAGCTTACGGGGGGGGCCTAACTATGGCTACACCTTC
CDR3 length: 13; clone size: .; V gene: TRBV19; J gene: TRBJ2-7; D gene: TRBD2; CDR3 protein: CASSPAGTYEQYF; CDR3 DNA: TGTGCCAGTAGTCCAGCGGGGACCTACGAGCAGTACTTC
CDR3 length: 13; clone size: .; V gene: TRBV29-1; J gene: TRBJ1-2; D gene: .; CDR3 protein: CSVESGVNYGYTF; CDR3 DNA: TGCAGCGTTGAAAGCGGAGTTAACTATGGCTACACCTTC
CDR3 length: 15; clone size: .; V gene: TRBV7-6; J gene: TRBJ1-6; D gene: TRBD1; CDR3 protein: CASSLATGMGSPLHF; CDR3 DNA: TGTGCCAGCAGCTTAGCGACAGGGATGGGGTCACCCCTCCACTTT
CDR3 length: 16; clone size: .; V gene: TRBV27; J gene: TRBJ1-4; D gene: .; CDR3 protein: CASSFMSGHNYEKLFF; CDR3 DNA: TGTGCCAGCAGTTTTATGTCTGGACACAACTATGAAAAACTGTTTTTT
CDR3 length: 17; clone size: .; V gene: TRBV27; J gene: TRBJ2-5; D gene: .; CDR3 protein: CASSLFGPGTTGEAQYF; CDR3 DNA: TGTGCCAGCAGTTTATTCGGCCCCGGGACAACGGGAGAGGCCCAGTACTTC
CDR3 length: 15; clone size: once; V gene: TRBV5-6; J gene: TRBJ1-4; D gene: .; CDR3 protein: CASSPGASGNEKLFF; CDR3 DNA: TGTGCCAGCAGCCCCGGTGCATCGGGTAATGAAAAACTGTTTTTT
CDR3 length: 13; clone size: few; V gene: TRBV4-1; J gene: TRBJ2-7; D gene: .; CDR3 protein: CASSQGRDYEQYF; CDR3 DNA: TGCGCCAGCAGCCAAGGGAGGGACTACGAGCAGTACTTC
CDR3 length: 11; clone size: .; V gene: TRBV20-1; J gene: TRBJ2-3; D gene: .; CDR3 protein: CSARPPDTQYF; CDR3 DNA: TGCAGTGCTAGGCCTCCAGATACGCAGTATTTT
CDR3 length: 13; clone size: .; V gene: TRBV6-5; J gene: TRBJ1-2; D gene: .; CDR3 protein: CAANDGDNYGYTF; CDR3 DNA: TGTGCCGCCAACGACGGGGATAACTATGGCTACACCTTC
CDR3 length: 16; clone size: .; V gene: TRBV6-1; J gene: TRBJ2-1; D gene: .; CDR3 protein: CASTEAEGDYYNEQFF; CDR3 DNA: TGTGCCAGCACCGAAGCGGAGGGAGACTACTACAATGAGCAGTTCTTC
CDR3 length: 17; clone size: .; V gene: TRBV5-8; J gene: TRBJ2-7; D gene: TRBD1; CDR3 protein: CASSWWDGTGGSYEQYF; CDR3 DNA: TGTGCCAGCAGCTGGTGGGACGGGACAGGGGGCTCCTACGAGCAGTACTTC
CDR3 length: 13; clone size: .; V gene: TRBV10-1; J gene: TRBJ2-7; D gene: .; CDR3 protein: CASSESFLGEQYF; CDR3 DNA: TGCGCCAGCAGTGAGTCCTTTCTAGGAGAGCAGTACTTC
CDR3 length: 14; clone size: .; V gene: TRBV6-5; J gene: TRBJ1-2; D gene: .; CDR3 protein: CASHTAGINYGYTF; CDR3 DNA: TGTGCCAGCCACACGGCAGGGATTAACTATGGCTACACCTTC
CDR3 length: 16; clone size: .; V gene: TRBV5-1; J gene: TRBJ2-3; D gene: TRBD2; CDR3 protein: CASSTGTSGATDTQYF; CDR3 DNA: TGCGCCAGCAGCACGGGGACTAGCGGGGCCACAGATACGCAGTATTTT
CDR3 length: 17; clone size: .; V gene: TRBV6-4; J gene: TRBJ2-3; D gene: TRBD2; CDR3 protein: CASSDSTSGGGTDTQYF; CDR3 DNA: TGTGCCAGCAGTGACTCGACTAGCGGGGGGGGCACAGATACGCAGTATTTT
CDR3 length: 14; clone size: .; V gene: TRBV28; J gene: TRBJ1-5; D gene: .; CDR3 protein: CASSYGAGNQPQHF; CDR3 DNA: TGTGCCAGCAGTTACGGGGCGGGCAATCAGCCCCAGCATTTT
CDR3 length: 12; clone size: .; V gene: TRBV29-1; J gene: TRBJ2-7; D gene: .; CDR3 protein: CSAGGPRGEQYF; CDR3 DNA: TGCAGCGCCGGGGGGCCGAGGGGCGAGCAGTACTTC
CDR3 length: 14; clone size: .; V gene: TRBV11-2; J gene: TRBJ1-6; D gene: .; CDR3 protein: CASSHGDGNSPLHF; CDR3 DNA: TGTGCCAGCAGCCACGGGGACGGTAATTCACCCCTCCACTTT